Below, 12 T cell receptor beta chains from the same sample are listed, as sequenced in a study of Ad26.COV2.S vaccination and SARS-CoV-2 variants. Treatment reported: about 20 received Ad26.COV2.S at low or high dose, single or two shots; 5 received placebo; per-sample allocation not given. Day 63 following the first vaccine or placebo injection was when the samples were taken. Assay used: immunoSEQ multiplex PCR; TCRdb lists only in-frame clones, some missing. The repertoire holds over 450,000 clones, 80% to 90% seen once, with 1.7% in the top ten. Sample: peripheral blood, taken in a trial of Ad26.COV2.S vaccine versus placebo. These receptor sequences come from a person aged 18 to 59 who received the Ad26.COV2.S COVID-19 vaccine or a placebo.

The V call is TRBV7-2, the J call TRBJ1-2, with a tentative D call TRBD1 (6 bases). This CDR3 has 16 amino acids. Germline CDR1 SGHTA, CDR2 FQGNSA. The V and J ends lost 1 base and 4 bases respectively, with 16 bases between them. The CDR3 nucleotides are TGTGCCAGCAGCTTAGGGGGACAAACTAAAACCTATGGCTACACCTTC. Translation gives CASSLGGQTKTYGYTF.

The rearrangement joins TRBV7-8 to TRBJ2-1; D ambiguous. V was shortened by 4 bases and J by 3 bases, with 1 base between the two germline ends. Germline V gives CDR1 SGHVS, CDR2 FQNEAQ. The CDR3 contains 11 residues. CDR3 protein: CASSYYNEQFF. The CDR3 DNA reads as TGTGCCAGCAGCTACTACAATGAGCAGTTCTTC.

The V call is TRBV11-2, the J call TRBJ2-7, with 12 bases matching TRBD2. CDR3 length: 16 residues. From germline, CDR1 is SGHAT and CDR2 FQNNGV. J lost 6 bases, V lost 1 base, and 7 bases had no gene match. The CDR3 reads CASSLVLRLAGAEQYF. For the CDR3, the DNA is TGTGCCAGCAGCTTAGTGCTGCGACTAGCGGGAGCCGAGCAGTACTTC.

The chain carries TRBV4-2 and TRBJ1-2; perhaps TRBD1 as D (6 bases). CDR3 length equals 16 residues. Germline-derived CDR1 and CDR2 are LGHNA and YNFKEQ. Trimming shortened V by 6 bases and J by 7 bases, and 24 bases separated the two germline ends. The chain's CDR3 is CASRRENLQGRGGYTF. For the CDR3, the DNA is TGTGCCAGCAGAAGGGAAAACCTTCAGGGGAGGGGTGGCTACACCTTC.

The chain is built from TRBV27 and TRBJ2-7; 7 nucleotides line up with TRBD2. The germline gives CDR1 MNHEY, CDR2 SMNVEV (reference sequence). V shed 6 bases, J shed 3 bases, and the junction held 5 bases outside the gene matches. This CDR3 is built from 13 residues. As DNA, the CDR3 is TGTGCCAGCAGGCGGGAGAGCAGCTACGAGCAGTACTTC. It yields the protein CASRRESSYEQYF.

V is TRBV19 and J is TRBJ1-2; D not certain. Trimming took off 5 bases at V and 0 bases at J, with 7 bases between the two ends. The length of the CDR3 is 13 residues. CDR1 is LNHDA and CDR2 is SQIVND in the germline V gene (reference sequence). CDR3 sequence reads: CASSFLANYGYTF. CDR3 nucleotide sequence: TGTGCCAGTAGTTTCCTAGCTAACTATGGCTACACCTTC.

This clone was detected only a few times. The chain carries TRBV5-1 and TRBJ2-7; maybe TRBD1 (6 bases). With 4 bases removed from V and 3 bases from J, the gap between germline ends came to 11 bases. This CDR3 has 13 residues. Germline V CDR1 and CDR2: SGHRS, YFSETQ. The CDR3 nucleotides are TGCGCCAGCAGCATCTCCAGGGGCTACGAGCAGTACTTC. It is translated as CASSISRGYEQYF.

This chain uses TRBV7-8 with TRBJ2-6; D remains unclear. Trimming left V 6 bases short and J 4 bases short, with 19 bases between. This CDR3 has 17 amino acids. Germline V gives CDR1 SGHVS, CDR2 FQNEAQ. Written as DNA, the CDR3 is TGTGCCAGCAGTCCTCTCCTAGGGTCTCACGGGGCCAACGTCCTGACTTTC. Protein product: CASSPLLGSHGANVLTF. The complete variable domain, with remaining parts taken from reference TRBV7-8 and TRBJ2-6, reads GAGVSQSPRYKVAKRGQDVALRCDPISGHVSLFWYQQALGQGPEFLTYFQNEAQLDKSGLPSDRFFAERPEGSVSTLKIQRTQQEDSAVYLCASSPLLGSHGANVLTFGAGSRLTVL.

V and J are TRBV6-2 or TRBV6-3 and TRBJ2-1; D is undetermined. Germline V gene data show CDR1 as MNHEY and CDR2 as SVGEGT. V gave up 4 bases and J gave up 7 bases, with 8 bases separating them. The CDR3 runs 12 residues. Written as DNA, the CDR3 is TGTGCCAGCAGTTCTTTGAGGAATGAGCAGTTCTTC. This codes for CASSSLRNEQFF.

The V gene is TRBV7-3, the J gene TRBJ1-1; TRBD1 might be the D (5 bases). This CDR3 spans 13 amino acids. The germline gives CDR1 SGHTA, CDR2 FQGTGA. Between the trimmed V and J ends, which lost 2 bases and 3 bases, there was a span of 7 bases. The CDR3 region has the DNA TGTGCCAGCAGCTTATTACAGGACACTGAAGCTTTCTTT. As protein: CASSLLQDTEAFF.

This clone was recorded only once. The J gene is TRBJ2-1, the V gene TRBV6-1; D call uncertain. Germline lookup yields CDR1 MNHNS and CDR2 SASEGT. CDR3 length: 12 amino acids. Between the trimmed V and J ends, which lost 5 bases and 3 bases, there was a span of 5 bases. The CDR3 sequence is CASSSDYNEQFF. CDR3 sequence (DNA): TGTGCCAGCAGTTCGGACTACAATGAGCAGTTCTTC.

This clone was detected only once. The chain couples TRBV29-1 to TRBJ1-1; 10 positions match TRBD1. The germline V gene has CDR1 SQVTM and CDR2 ANQGSEA. V lost 7 bases to trimming and J lost 3 bases; unmatched junction nucleotides: 8. The CDR3 loop spans 14 amino acids. CDR3 sequence: CSAHGQGGYTEAFF. In DNA, the CDR3 is TGCAGCGCCCATGGACAGGGGGGGTACACTGAAGCTTTCTTT.